A single T cell receptor (beta chain) is shown here with its context. The antigen is undetermined. Via MiXCR, TCRdb re-called the reads, giving one row per CDR3 protein. The sample contains about 830,000 distinct CDR3 sequences, 32% of which appear only once. V was trimmed by 5 bases and J by 4 bases, leaving 14 bases between them. This CDR3 has 14 residues. These data belong to a study of T cell repertoires in cytomegalovirus infection. Turning to the study itself: HLA-B-restricted CMV epitopes that are well studied were used alongside recently identified HLA-C-restricted ones. Shared public TCR beta signatures pointed to both CMV infection and a matching HLA type.

Study conclusions and caveats: There were carriers of CMV plus the relevant HLA, and cumulative public TCR beta family frequency identified them.

This rearrangement joins TRBV12-3 or TRBV12-4 to TRBJ1-2; D not resolved. Sequences were derived from cultured CD8+ T cells from PBMCs, sampled from culture after CMV antigen stimulation. The sequence was obtained from a human donor in good health (CMV status not recorded). Some clones in this sample may be carry-over from other donors' samples. The CDR3 sequence: CASSPTTVFYGYTF. CDR3 in DNA: TGTGCCAGCAGTCCCACGACGGTGTTCTATGGCTACACCTTC.